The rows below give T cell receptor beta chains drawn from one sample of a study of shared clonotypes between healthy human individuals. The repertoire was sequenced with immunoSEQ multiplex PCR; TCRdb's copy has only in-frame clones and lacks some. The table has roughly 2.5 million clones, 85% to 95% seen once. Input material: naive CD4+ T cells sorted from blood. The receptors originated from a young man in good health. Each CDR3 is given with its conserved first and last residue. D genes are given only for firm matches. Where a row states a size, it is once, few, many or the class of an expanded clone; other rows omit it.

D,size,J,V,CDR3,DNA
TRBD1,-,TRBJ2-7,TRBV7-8,CASSFDRDSYEQYF,TGTGCCAGCAGCTTCGACAGGGACTCCTACGAGCAGTACTTC
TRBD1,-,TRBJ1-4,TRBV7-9,CASSVGTGVNEKLFF,TGTGCCAGCAGCGTAGGGACAGGGGTTAATGAAAAACTGTTTTTT
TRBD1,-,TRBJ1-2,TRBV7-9,CASGDRGPLGYTF,TGTGCCAGCGGAGACAGGGGGCCTCTTGGCTACACCTTC
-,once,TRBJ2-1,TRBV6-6,CASSYSAGQFF,TGTGCCAGCAGTTACTCGGCTGGGCAGTTCTTC
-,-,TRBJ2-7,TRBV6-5,CASRWGDEQYF,TGTGCCAGCAGGTGGGGGGACGAGCAGTACTTC
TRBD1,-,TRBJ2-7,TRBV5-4,CASSLGLGTATYEQYF,TGTGCCAGCAGCTTGGGCCTGGGGACAGCTACCTACGAGCAGTACTTC
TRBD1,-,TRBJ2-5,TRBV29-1,CSVEQTGGSETQYF,TGCAGCGTTGAACAGACAGGGGGCTCGGAGACCCAGTACTTC
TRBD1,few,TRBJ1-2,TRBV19,CASSQPGQTSEFYGYTF,TGTGCCAGTAGCCAACCGGGACAGACAAGCGAGTTCTATGGCTACACCTTC
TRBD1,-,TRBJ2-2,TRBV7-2,CASSLRQGNTGELFF,TGTGCCAGCAGCTTGAGACAGGGGAACACCGGGGAGCTGTTTTTT
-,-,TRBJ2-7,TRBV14,CASRSTAAYEQYF,TGTGCCAGCAGGTCGACAGCCGCCTACGAGCAGTACTTC
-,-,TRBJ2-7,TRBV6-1,CASSEVGGPYEQYF,TGTGCCAGCAGTGAAGTCGGGGGACCCTACGAGCAGTACTTC
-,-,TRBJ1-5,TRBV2,CASLAREGSNQPQHF,TGTGCCAGCCTGGCTCGGGAGGGAAGCAATCAGCCCCAGCATTTT
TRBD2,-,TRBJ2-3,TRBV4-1,CASSQSSGRVTDTQYF,TGCGCCAGCAGCCAATCTAGCGGGAGGGTCACAGATACGCAGTATTTT
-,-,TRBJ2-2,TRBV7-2,CASNLQGTVGELFF,TGTGCCAGCAACCTACAGGGCACGGTCGGGGAGCTGTTTTTT
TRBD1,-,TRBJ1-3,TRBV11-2,CASSLRTGLPGNTIYF,TGTGCCAGCAGCTTGCGGACAGGGCTCCCGGGAAACACCATATATTTT
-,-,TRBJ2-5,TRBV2,CASSETARETQYF,TGTGCCAGCAGTGAGACCGCCCGAGAGACCCAGTACTTC
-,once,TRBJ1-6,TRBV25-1,CASSESTLLGYSPLHF,TGTGCCAGCAGTGAATCGACGCTGTTGGGGTATTCACCCCTCCACTTT
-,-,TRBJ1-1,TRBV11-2,CASSPQGGNTEAFF,TGTGCCAGCAGCCCTCAAGGGGGGAACACTGAAGCTTTCTTT
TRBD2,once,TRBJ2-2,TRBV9,CASSAYTSVPGELFF,TGTGCCAGCAGCGCGTACACTAGCGTCCCCGGGGAGCTGTTTTTT
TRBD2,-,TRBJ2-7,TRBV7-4,CASSPRGRGRGLAGASDYEQYF,TGTGCCAGCAGCCCCCGGGGGAGAGGCCGGGGACTAGCGGGAGCCTCGGACTACGAGCAGTACTTC
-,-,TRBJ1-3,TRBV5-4,CASSLEPTSGNTIYF,TGTGCCAGCAGCTTGGAACCGACCTCTGGAAACACCATATATTTT
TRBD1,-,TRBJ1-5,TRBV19,CASSIFGTGWDQPQHF,TGTGCCAGTAGTATATTTGGGACAGGGTGGGATCAGCCCCAGCATTTT
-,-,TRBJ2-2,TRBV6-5,CASRKQGTGELFF,TGTGCCAGCAGGAAGCAGGGGACCGGGGAGCTGTTTTTT
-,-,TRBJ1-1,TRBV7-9,CASSLFTGGDTEAFF,TGTGCCAGCAGCTTATTTACCGGGGGAGACACTGAAGCTTTCTTT
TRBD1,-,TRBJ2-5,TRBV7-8,CASSPEGATQETQYF,TGTGCCAGCAGCCCCGAGGGGGCCACCCAAGAGACCCAGTACTTC
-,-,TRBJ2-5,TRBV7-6,CASSLVVLESETQYF,TGTGCCAGCAGCTTAGTCGTACTAGAATCGGAGACCCAGTACTTC
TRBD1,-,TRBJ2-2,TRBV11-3,CASSKRQGNTGELFF,TGTGCCAGCAGCAAAAGACAGGGGAACACCGGGGAGCTGTTTTTT